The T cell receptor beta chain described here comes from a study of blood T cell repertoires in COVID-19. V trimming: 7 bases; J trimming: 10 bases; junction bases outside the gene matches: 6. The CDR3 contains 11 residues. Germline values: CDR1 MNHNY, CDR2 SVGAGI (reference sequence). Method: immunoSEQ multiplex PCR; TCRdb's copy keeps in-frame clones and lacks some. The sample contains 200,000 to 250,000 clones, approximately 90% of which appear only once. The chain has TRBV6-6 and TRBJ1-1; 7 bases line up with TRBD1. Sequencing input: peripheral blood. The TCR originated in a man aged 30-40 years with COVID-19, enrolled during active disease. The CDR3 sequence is CASIGQVRAFF. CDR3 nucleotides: TGTGCCAGCATCGGACAGGTGAGAGCTTTCTTT.